The 9 T cell receptor beta chains in this list originate from one sample, sequenced in a study of response to subunit inactivated influenza vaccine. TCRdb passed the RT-PCR reads through MiXCR, listing each CDR3 protein once. This repertoire shows 700,000 to 900,000 distinct CDR3 sequences, less than 25% found once; its top ten account for 10%. The sample in question was PBMCs from blood, obtained roughly 5 days after vaccination. These receptors originate from a middle-aged man who received an inactivated influenza vaccine.

This clonotype occurred a few times. This chain joins TRBV11-1 and TRBJ2-1, with TRBD2 matching 9 bases. The CDR3 is 16 residues long. V shed 6 bases and J 2 bases; nucleotides not matched to a gene: 8. Looked up from germline, CDR1 is SGHAT and CDR2 is FQDESV (reference sequence). The CDR3 is CASSLRLAVPYNEQFF. CDR3 nucleotide sequence: TGTGCCAGCAGTTTAAGACTAGCGGTTCCCTACAATGAGCAGTTCTTC.

J is TRBJ2-1 and V is TRBV7-6; D remains unclear. Germline V CDR1 and CDR2: SGHVS, FNYEAQ. The CDR3 is made up of 16 amino acids. Trimming removed 3 bases from V and 0 bases from J, with 12 bases in between. CDR3 coding DNA: TGTGCCAGCAGCTTGGAGTTTGGGGTCTCCTACAATGAGCAGTTCTTC. Translated, it gives CASSLEFGVSYNEQFF.

The chain is built from TRBV7-2 and TRBJ2-1; D is uncertain. Germline CDR1 is SGHTA and CDR2 is FQGNSA. V lost 2 bases and J 10 bases, leaving 9 bases between the germline ends. The CDR3 has 12 amino acids. The CDR3 region is CASSLNNLEQFF. DNA for the CDR3: TGTGCCAGCAGCTTAAACAACTTGGAGCAGTTCTTC.

This rearrangement joins TRBV11-2 to TRBJ2-1, with 7 bases aligning to TRBD2. The CDR3 loop spans 15 amino acids. Germline trimming cut 5 bases from V and 3 bases from J; bases unmatched to any gene: 7. Per germline, CDR1 SGHAT and CDR2 FQNNGV. This chain's CDR3 is CASSRGGGGYNEQFF. The CDR3 nucleotides read TGTGCCAGCAGCCGAGGAGGCGGGGGCTACAATGAGCAGTTCTTC.

The V call is TRBV29-1, the J call TRBJ2-3, with D possibly TRBD2 on 6 matching bases. Germline loops: CDR1 SQVTM, CDR2 ANQGSEA. This CDR3 region has 15 residues. Deletions cut 0 bases from V and 3 bases from J, with 13 bases between. CDR3 bases: TGCAGCGTTGAAGATGTCCGGGGGAGAACAGATACGCAGTATTTT. It encodes CSVEDVRGRTDTQYF.

A few counts support this clonotype. The chain has TRBV7-2 and TRBJ2-5; the D gene is possibly TRBD2 (6 bases). V dropped 6 bases and J dropped 3 bases, with 11 bases sitting between them. The CDR3 totals 13 residues. Germline CDR1 is SGHTA and CDR2 is FQGNSA. CDR3 amino acids: CASSRGKKETQYF. CDR3 DNA sequence: TGTGCCAGCAGTCGGGGGAAGAAAGAGACCCAGTACTTC.

The sample holds a few counts of this clonotype. This chain connects TRBV10-3 to TRBJ2-7; D gene uncertain. The CDR3 length is 16 residues. The germline V gene has CDR1 ENHRY and CDR2 SYGVKD. Trimming left V 2 bases short and J 3 bases short, with 17 bases between. CDR3 bases: TGTGCCATCAGTGAGCATTCTACGGACGGAGTCTACGAGCAGTACTTC. This sequence encodes CAISEHSTDGVYEQYF.

This chain connects TRBV5-1 to TRBJ2-7; TRBD1 matches 10 bases. The CDR3 consists of 14 residues. Trimming at V came to 4 bases and at J to 6 bases, leaving 7 bases not matched to a gene. Germline CDR1 reads SGHRS; CDR2 reads YFSETQ. DNA of the CDR3: TGCGCCAGCAGCCCGAGACAGGGGGCGGGCGAGCAGTACTTC. Its protein is CASSPRQGAGEQYF.

V gene TRBV7-6 combines with J gene TRBJ2-2; 7 bases align to TRBD1. Germline-derived CDR1 and CDR2 are SGHVS and FNYEAQ. Trimming at V came to 5 bases and at J to 6 bases, leaving 9 bases not matched to a gene. The CDR3 loop spans 15 amino acids. For the CDR3, the DNA is TGTGCCAGCAGCCTAGACGGGACAGAGGCCGGGGAGCTGTTTTTT. Translation: CASSLDGTEAGELFF.